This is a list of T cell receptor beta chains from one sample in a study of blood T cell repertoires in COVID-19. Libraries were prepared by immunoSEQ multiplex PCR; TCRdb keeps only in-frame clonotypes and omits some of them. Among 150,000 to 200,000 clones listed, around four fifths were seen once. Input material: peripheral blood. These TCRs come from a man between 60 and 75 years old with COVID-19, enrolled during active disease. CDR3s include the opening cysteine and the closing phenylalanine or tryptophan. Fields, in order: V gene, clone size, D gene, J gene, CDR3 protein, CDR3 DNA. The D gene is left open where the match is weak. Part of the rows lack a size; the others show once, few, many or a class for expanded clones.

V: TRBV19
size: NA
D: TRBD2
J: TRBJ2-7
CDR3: CASTPSGSSYEQYF
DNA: TGTGCCAGTACCCCGAGCGGGAGCTCCTACGAGCAGTACTTC

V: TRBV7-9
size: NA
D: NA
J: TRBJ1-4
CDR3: CASRTQDSEKLFF
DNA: TGTGCCAGCAGGACACAGGACAGCGAAAAACTGTTTTTT

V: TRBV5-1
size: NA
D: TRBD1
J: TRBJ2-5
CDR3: CASSPRGTGLETQYF
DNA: TGCGCCAGCAGCCCCAGAGGGACAGGGCTTGAGACCCAGTACTTC

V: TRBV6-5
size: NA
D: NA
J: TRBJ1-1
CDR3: CASSYTTGGTEAFF
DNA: TGTGCCAGCAGTTATACGACAGGAGGCACTGAAGCTTTCTTT

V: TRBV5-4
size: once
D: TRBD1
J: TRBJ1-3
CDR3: CASSLAGQNSGNTIYF
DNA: TGTGCCAGCAGCTTGGCGGGACAGAACTCTGGAAACACCATATATTTT

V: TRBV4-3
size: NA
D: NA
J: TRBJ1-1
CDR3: CASSLILQGNTEAFF
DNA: TGCGCCAGCAGCCTCATCCTACAGGGTAACACTGAAGCTTTCTTT

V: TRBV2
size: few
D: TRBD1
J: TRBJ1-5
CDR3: CASSDEGAQPQHF
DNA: TGTGCCAGCAGTGACGAGGGGGCTCAGCCCCAGCATTTT

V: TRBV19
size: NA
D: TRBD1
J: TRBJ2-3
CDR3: CASAPRDRDTDTQYF
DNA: TGTGCCTCCGCCCCCCGGGACAGGGACACAGATACGCAGTATTTT

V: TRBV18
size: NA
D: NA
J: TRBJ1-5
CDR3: CASSRQGGSQPQHF
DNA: TGTGCCAGCTCACGCCAGGGAGGAAGTCAGCCCCAGCATTTT

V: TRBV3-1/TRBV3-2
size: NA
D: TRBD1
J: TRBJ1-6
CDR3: CASSSRGHYNSPLHF
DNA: TGTGCCAGCAGCAGCAGGGGGCACTATAATTCACCCCTCCACTTT

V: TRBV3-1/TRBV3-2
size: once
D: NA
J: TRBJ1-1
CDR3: CASSPGVVRTEAFF
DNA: TGTGCCAGCAGCCCAGGGGTGGTGCGAACTGAAGCTTTCTTT

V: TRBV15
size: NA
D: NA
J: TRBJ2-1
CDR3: CATSRTNAGLEQFF
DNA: TGTGCCACCAGCAGGACGAACGCCGGGTTGGAGCAGTTCTTC